Following are 11 T cell receptor beta chains from one sample sequenced in a study of blood T cell repertoires in COVID-19. The method was immunoSEQ multiplex PCR; TCRdb's version includes in-frame clones alone and lacks a portion of them. The sample includes approximately 130,000 clones, about four fifths seen only once; the top ten take roughly 13%. Sequencing was performed on peripheral blood. These receptors all come from a human donor in a cohort sampled during active COVID-19.

The genes are TRBV14 and TRBJ1-1, with D possibly being TRBD1 (6 bases). The CDR3 has 13 residues. Per the germline V gene, CDR1 is SGHDN and CDR2 is FVKESK. V lost 3 bases and J lost 11, with 16 bases in between. The CDR3 loop reads CASSQLTGRGAFF. CDR3 nucleotides: TGTGCCAGCAGCCAGCTGACAGGCCGAGGGGCTTTCTTT. Using reference TRBV14 and TRBJ1-1 for the parts outside the CDR3, the full variable domain is EAGVTQFPSHSVIEKGQTVTLRCDPISGHDNLYWYRRVMGKEIKFLLHFVKESKQDESGMPNNRFLAERTGGTYSTLKVQPAELEDSGVYFCASSQLTGRGAFFGQGTRLTVV.

This clone was picked up one time. V usage is TRBV19 and J usage is TRBJ2-1; 13 bases match TRBD2. Germline lookup yields CDR1 LNHDA and CDR2 SQIVND (reference sequence). V was pared by 7 bases and J by 5 bases, with 14 bases of the junction left unmatched. This CDR3 contains 18 residues. Here the CDR3 reads CASIPTSGGAGGNNEQFF. The CDR3 nucleotides are TGTGCCAGTATCCCCACTAGCGGGGGGGCCGGGGGCAACAATGAGCAGTTCTTC.

There are a few counts of this clone. The CDR3 DNA sequence: TGTGCCAGCAGCCTGGAGAGGGACTCCTACGAGCAGTACTTC. It is translated as CASSLERDSYEQYF. The rearrangement links TRBV5-4 to TRBJ2-7, with D perhaps matching TRBD2 (5 bases). Trimming pared 4 bases from V and 0 bases from J, leaving 11 bases between. CDR1 and CDR2 (germline): SGHNT, YYREEE (reference sequence). The CDR3 runs to 14 residues.

The chain uses TRBV30 and TRBJ1-5; maybe TRBD1 (6 bases). This CDR3 comprises 18 residues. Per germline, CDR1 GTSNPN and CDR2 SVGIG (reference sequence). Trimming pared 3 bases from V and 2 bases from J, leaving 23 bases between. The CDR3 DNA reads as TGTGCCTGGAGCCGACAGGCAACGGAGATCTGGGGCAATCAGCCCCAGCATTTT. Amino acid sequence: CAWSRQATEIWGNQPQHF.

The V gene is TRBV4-2, the J gene TRBJ1-6; maybe TRBD1 (5 bases). The germline CDR1 and CDR2 sequences are LGHNA and YNFKEQ. This CDR3 is 18 amino acids long. Trimming pared 0 bases from V and 8 bases from J, leaving 20 bases between. The DNA of the CDR3 is TGTGCCAGCAGCCAAGATCTTCAGGGATCGTCGTTTGATTCACCCCTCCACTTT. The encoded protein is CASSQDLQGSSFDSPLHF.

The gene calls are TRBV7-9 and TRBJ2-7; 8 nucleotides line up with TRBD2. The length of the CDR3 is 16 residues. Germline lookup yields CDR1 SEHNR and CDR2 FQNEAQ (reference sequence). The ends lost 3 bases at V and 3 bases at J; junction bases unmatched: 10. As DNA, the CDR3 is TGTGCCAGCAGCTTGGAGGGGGAGGCGGGGGGCTACGAGCAGTACTTC. Amino acids: CASSLEGEAGGYEQYF.

In its sample, this clone is medium-sized. The J gene is TRBJ2-1, the V gene TRBV24-1; 8 positions agree with TRBD1. V was clipped by 9 bases and J by 5 bases; unmatched bases: 2. Germline assignment: CDR1 KGHDR and CDR2 SFDVKD. The CDR3 extends over 12 amino acids. CDR3 coding DNA: TGTGCCACCGCACAGGGGGACAATGAGCAGTTCTTC. This sequence encodes CATAQGDNEQFF.

This CDR3 reads CASSSGHGTGAEAFF. The CDR3 DNA sequence: TGTGCCAGCAGTTCCGGCCACGGGACAGGGGCTGAAGCTTTCTTT. The chain links TRBV6-5 to TRBJ1-1; 10 bases agree with TRBD1. Germline V gene sequence: CDR1 MNHEY, CDR2 SVGAGI. The CDR3 sequence is 15 residues long. With V trimmed by 4 bases and J by 6 bases, 8 bases remained unmatched.

This rearrangement joins TRBV3-1 (or the pseudogene TRBV3-2) to TRBJ2-7; 8 bases fit TRBD2. The V segment lost 1 base and the J segment 0 bases; nucleotides outside the gene matches: 8. Germline V gives CDR1 LGHDT, CDR2 YNNKEL (reference sequence). The CDR3 loop spans 17 amino acids. DNA for the CDR3: TGTGCCAGCAGCCAAGGTGTAGCGGGGTTTAGCTCCTACGAGCAGTACTTC. Amino acid sequence: CASSQGVAGFSSYEQYF.

The J gene is TRBJ2-7, the V gene TRBV19, with 9 bases lining up with TRBD2. The V gene's germline CDR1 is LNHDA and CDR2 SQIVND (reference sequence). This CDR3 comprises 15 residues. With V trimmed by 2 bases and J by 6 bases, 8 bases remained unmatched. The CDR3 DNA follows: TGTGCCAGTAGTATAACTAGCGGGCGGTCTGGCGAGCAGTACTTC. Its translation is CASSITSGRSGEQYF. The entire variable domain, with the rest obtained from reference TRBV19 and TRBJ2-7, is as follows: DGGITQSPKYLFRKEGQNVTLSCEQNLNHDAMYWYRQDPGQGLRLIYYSQIVNDFQKGDIAEGYSVSREKKESFPLTVTSAQKNPTAFYLCASSITSGRSGEQYFGPGTRLTVT.

In this sample, this clone turned up once. The chain recombines TRBV3-1 (or the pseudogene TRBV3-2) with TRBJ2-1, with TRBD2 matching over 9 bases. In germline, CDR1 is LGHDT, CDR2 YNNKEL (reference sequence). There are 16 residues in the CDR3. Trimming cost V 0 bases and J 5 bases; bases outside gene matches: 5. The CDR3 region is CASSQDLGGGDNEQFF. The CDR3 region has the DNA TGTGCCAGCAGCCAAGATTTGGGCGGGGGGGACAATGAGCAGTTCTTC.